This TCR beta chain was identified in a study of T cell responses to AZD1222 COVID-19 vaccine (dated by TCRdb to the early 2020s). Background for the entire study: AZD1222 recipients whose second dose came at about 4 weeks and those whose second dose came at about 12 weeks were combined into one group, since spike-specific TCR depth and breadth did not differ between the two schedules. TCR sequencing covered 233 trial participants: 200 to 210 given two doses of AZD1222 and around 25 given two doses of MenACWY control vaccine. Trial participants were enrolled by age into 18-55, 56-69 and 70-plus year subgroups, with around 140, 26 and 57 TCR-sequenced participants respectively.

From cysteine to phenylalanine, the CDR3 is 15 amino acids long. Only the CDR3 region is kept as DNA, spanning 45 bases read in frame from base 1. Between the V and J ends, shortened by 7 bases and 8 bases respectively, the junction contains 23 bases. Per the germline V gene, SNHLY is the CDR1 and FYNNEI is the CDR2. The CDR3 regions of human TCRbeta chains were subjected to immunosequencing. The original methods were these. Repertoire TCRs were checked for matches against a reference library of SARS-CoV-2-specific TCRs that had been generated using the MIRA antigen-specificity platform. Breadth was defined as the fraction of unique TCRs that were SARS-CoV-2-associated, and depth was defined as the fraction of total T cells that were SARS-CoV-2-associated. Each spike-specific TCR was assigned to its reactive spike region and to a CD4 or CD8 class using the MIRA data. Log10-transformed breadth and depth values were compared by one-way ANOVA with Sidak's multiple comparisons tests. Sourced from immuneACCESS, this table was stored by TCRdb with only in-frame sequences that have V and J called. A share of the clones is absent; for the studies checked, an unresolved V gene accounts for under half, and the remainder has no known explanation. V and J calls and clone size are copied from that table; D and trimming were computed from the DNA. This sample has just under 85,000 clones in its table, and roughly nine tenths of those were observed once. The ten largest clones take up 7% of the sample.

What the time point label conveys for this sample: baseline before first vaccination. The vaccinee samples were drawn from two UK trials, COV001 and COV002, one of which was a single-blind randomized controlled phase 2/3 trial testing AZD1222 (ChAdOx1 nCoV-19) in healthy adults. For TCRbeta chain sequencing, PBMC samples were collected from trial participants at day 0 and at day 28 after the second dose. Beyond this particular receptor, the publication reports: Participants were mostly white British, with more females than males. The authors suggested clonal diversity may have been underestimated. No day 14 peak-response samples were available, so repertoires were characterized only after the peak T cell response. CD4 TCRs associated with the vaccine covered the entire spike protein, and the dominant responses were in regions 160-218 and 743-854. Conclusions about previously exposed vaccinees are limited, since just five to seven AZD1222 recipients were seropositive for SARS-CoV-2 at baseline. Reportedly, close to half of the unique spike-specific TCRs recognized epitopes lying outside the regions that are mutated in the B.1.351 and B.1.1.7 variants. In the small 56-69-year group, the increase in depth fell short of significance, most likely because of low power. After two AZD1222 doses, spike-specific TCR breadth and depth were significantly higher than at day 0 and than in MenACWY recipients.

On this clone itself: It has no known antigen specificity. There are no base qualities to consult, and no much larger clone falls within one base.

The sequence came from an adult in good health. The V and J genes are TRBV2 and TRBJ1-2, with TRBD1 tentatively as D gene (6 bases match). The sequencing here drew on peripheral blood, taken on day 0 of AZD1222 vaccination. The nucleotides are TGTGCCAGCACCGGGCGGGACACCGGCAAGATCGGCTACACCTTC. It is translated as CASTGRDTGKIGYTF.